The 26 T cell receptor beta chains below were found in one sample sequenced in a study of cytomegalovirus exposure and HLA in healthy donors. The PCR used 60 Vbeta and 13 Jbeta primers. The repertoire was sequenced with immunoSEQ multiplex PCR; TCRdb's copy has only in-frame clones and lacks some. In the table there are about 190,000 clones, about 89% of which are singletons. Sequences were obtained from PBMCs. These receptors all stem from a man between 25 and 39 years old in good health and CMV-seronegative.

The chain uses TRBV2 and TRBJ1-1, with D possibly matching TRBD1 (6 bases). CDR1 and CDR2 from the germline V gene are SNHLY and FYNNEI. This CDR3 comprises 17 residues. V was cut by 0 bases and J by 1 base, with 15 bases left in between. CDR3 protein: CASSEAWGGLGNTEAFF. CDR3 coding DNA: TGTGCCAGCAGTGAAGCGTGGGGGGGGCTGGGGAACACTGAAGCTTTCTTT.

CDR3 in amino acids: CASSLAAGGYGYTF. The CDR3 DNA reads as TGTGCCAGCAGCTTAGCGGCGGGAGGCTATGGCTACACCTTC. The rearrangement uses TRBV7-9 and TRBJ1-2; the D is unclear. This CDR3 is 14 amino acids long. Germline V CDR1 and CDR2: SEHNR, FQNEAQ (reference sequence). V gave up 0 bases and J gave up 4 bases, with 9 bases separating them.

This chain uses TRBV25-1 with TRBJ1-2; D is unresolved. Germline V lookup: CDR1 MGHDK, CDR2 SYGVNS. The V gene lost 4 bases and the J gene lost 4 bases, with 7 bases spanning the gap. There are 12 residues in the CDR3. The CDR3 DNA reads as TGTGCCAGCAGTGGGAGAATCTATGGCTACACCTTC. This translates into CASSGRIYGYTF.

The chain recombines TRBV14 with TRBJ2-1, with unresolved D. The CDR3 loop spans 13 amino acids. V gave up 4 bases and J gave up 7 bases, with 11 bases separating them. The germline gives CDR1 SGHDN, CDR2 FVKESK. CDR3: CASSLYARNEQFF. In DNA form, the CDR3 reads TGTGCCAGCAGCCTCTATGCCAGGAATGAGCAGTTCTTC. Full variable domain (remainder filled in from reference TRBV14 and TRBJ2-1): EAGVTQFPSHSVIEKGQTVTLRCDPISGHDNLYWYRRVMGKEIKFLLHFVKESKQDESGMPNNRFLAERTGGTYSTLKVQPAELEDSGVYFCASSLYARNEQFFGPGTRLTVL.

Here the CDR3 DNA reads TGTGCCACCAAGGGACTAGCGGGAGGAGACGAGCAGTACTTC. Protein: CATKGLAGGDEQYF. The gene calls are TRBV6-1 and TRBJ2-7, with TRBD2 matching 15 bases. The V segment lost 10 bases and the J segment 5 bases; nucleotides outside the gene matches: 6. The CDR3 runs to 14 residues. Per germline, CDR1 MNHNS and CDR2 SASEGT.

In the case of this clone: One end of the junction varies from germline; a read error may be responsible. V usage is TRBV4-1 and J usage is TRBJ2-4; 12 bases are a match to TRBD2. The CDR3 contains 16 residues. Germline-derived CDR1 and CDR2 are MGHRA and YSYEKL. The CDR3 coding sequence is TGCGCAAGCAGTCTAGCGGGAGGGGGAGCCAAAAACAGTCAGTACTTC. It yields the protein CASSLAGGGAKNSQYF.

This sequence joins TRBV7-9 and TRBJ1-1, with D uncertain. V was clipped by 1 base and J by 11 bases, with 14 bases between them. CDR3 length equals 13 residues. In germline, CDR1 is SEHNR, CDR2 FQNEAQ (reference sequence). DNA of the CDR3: TGTGCCAGCAGCTTAGGGTCGGCCGAGGGTGCTTTCTTT. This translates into CASSLGSAEGAFF.

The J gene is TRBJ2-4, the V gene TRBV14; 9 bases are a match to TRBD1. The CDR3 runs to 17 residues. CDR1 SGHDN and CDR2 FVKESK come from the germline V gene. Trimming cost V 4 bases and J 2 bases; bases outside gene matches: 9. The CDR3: CASSPRTGEWSKNIQYF. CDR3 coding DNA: TGTGCCAGCAGCCCACGGACAGGGGAATGGTCCAAAAACATTCAGTACTTC.

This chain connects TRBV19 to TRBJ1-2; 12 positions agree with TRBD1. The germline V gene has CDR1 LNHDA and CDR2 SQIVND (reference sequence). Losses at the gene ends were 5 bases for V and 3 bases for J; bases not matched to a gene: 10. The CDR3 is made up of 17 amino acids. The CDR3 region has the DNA TGTGCCAGTAGTGCCGGGACAGGGGGCGGAGGATACTATGGCTACACCTTC. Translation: CASSAGTGGGGYYGYTF.

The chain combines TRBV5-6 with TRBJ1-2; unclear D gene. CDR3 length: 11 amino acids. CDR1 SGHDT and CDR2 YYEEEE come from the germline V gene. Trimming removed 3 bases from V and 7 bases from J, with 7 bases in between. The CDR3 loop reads CASSSVIGYTF. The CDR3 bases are TGTGCCAGCAGCTCGGTTATTGGCTACACCTTC.

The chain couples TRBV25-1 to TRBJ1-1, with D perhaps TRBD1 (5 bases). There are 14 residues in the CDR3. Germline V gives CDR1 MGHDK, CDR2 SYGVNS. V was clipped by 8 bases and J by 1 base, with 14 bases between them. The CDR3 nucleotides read TGTGCCAGCGGAGGGCAGAGGGGGAACACTGAAGCTTTCTTT. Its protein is CASGGQRGNTEAFF.

CDR3 sequence: CASRIPLTRQGKRGYTF. The DNA of the CDR3 is TGTGCCAGCAGAATTCCACTCACAAGACAGGGTAAAAGGGGCTACACCTTC. The genes are TRBV28 and TRBJ1-2; 7 bases line up with TRBD1. V lost 6 bases, J lost 8 bases, and 21 bases stayed unmatched. CDR1 MDHEN and CDR2 SYDVKM come from the germline V gene. There are 17 residues in the CDR3.

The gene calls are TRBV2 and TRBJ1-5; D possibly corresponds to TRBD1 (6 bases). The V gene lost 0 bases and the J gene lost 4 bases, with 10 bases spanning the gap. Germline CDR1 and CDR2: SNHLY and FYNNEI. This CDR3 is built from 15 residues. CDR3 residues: CASSEAHQGNQPQHF. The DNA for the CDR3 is TGTGCCAGCAGTGAAGCACACCAGGGGAATCAGCCCCAGCATTTT.

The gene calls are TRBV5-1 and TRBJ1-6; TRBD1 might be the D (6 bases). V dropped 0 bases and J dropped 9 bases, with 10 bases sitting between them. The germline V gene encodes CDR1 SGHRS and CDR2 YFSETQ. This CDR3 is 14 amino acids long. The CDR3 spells CASSLEQGSSPLHF. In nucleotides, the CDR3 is TGCGCCAGCAGCTTGGAACAGGGCAGTTCACCCCTCCACTTT.

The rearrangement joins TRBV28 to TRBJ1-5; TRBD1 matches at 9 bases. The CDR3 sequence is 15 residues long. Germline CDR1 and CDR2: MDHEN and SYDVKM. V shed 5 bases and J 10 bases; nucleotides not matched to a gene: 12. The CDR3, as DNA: TGTGCCAGCAGTCACTCGGGACAGGGTTCTCGCCCCCAGCATTTT. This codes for CASSHSGQGSRPQHF.

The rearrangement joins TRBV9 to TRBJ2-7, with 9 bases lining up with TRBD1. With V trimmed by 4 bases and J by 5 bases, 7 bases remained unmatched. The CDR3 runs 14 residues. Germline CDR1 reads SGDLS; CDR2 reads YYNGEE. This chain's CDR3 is CASSLGQGLDEQYF. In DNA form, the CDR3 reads TGTGCCAGCAGCCTGGGACAGGGTCTGGACGAGCAGTACTTC.

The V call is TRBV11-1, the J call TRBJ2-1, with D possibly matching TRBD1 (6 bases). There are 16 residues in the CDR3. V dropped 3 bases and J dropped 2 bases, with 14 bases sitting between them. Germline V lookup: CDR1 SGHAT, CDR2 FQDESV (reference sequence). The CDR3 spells CASSFQGGGPYNEQFF. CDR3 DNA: TGTGCCAGCAGCTTCCAAGGTGGGGGCCCCTACAATGAGCAGTTCTTC.

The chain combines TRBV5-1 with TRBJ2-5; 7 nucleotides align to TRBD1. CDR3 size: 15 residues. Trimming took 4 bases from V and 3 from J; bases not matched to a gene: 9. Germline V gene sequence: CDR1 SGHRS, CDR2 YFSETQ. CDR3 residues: CASSPGPGTEETQYF. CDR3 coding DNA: TGCGCCAGCAGCCCTGGCCCAGGGACAGAAGAGACCCAGTACTTC.

As DNA, the CDR3 is TGTGCCAGCACCACACCCGGCGGGGGCCGACTTCACGGATCCACCGGGGAGCTGTTTTTT. Translating it yields CASTTPGGGRLHGSTGELFF. The J gene is TRBJ2-2, the V gene TRBV28, with D possibly being TRBD2 (7 bases). The germline V gene encodes CDR1 MDHEN and CDR2 SYDVKM. The CDR3 runs to 20 residues. Trimming took 7 bases from V and 4 from J, leaving 31 bases between them.

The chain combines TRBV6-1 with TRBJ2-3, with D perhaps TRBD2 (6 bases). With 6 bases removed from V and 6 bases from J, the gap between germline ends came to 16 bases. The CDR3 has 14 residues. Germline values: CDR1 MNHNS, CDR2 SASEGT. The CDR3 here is CASSVPTSRDTQYF. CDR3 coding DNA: TGTGCCAGCAGCGTACCCACTAGCAGGGATACGCAGTATTTT.

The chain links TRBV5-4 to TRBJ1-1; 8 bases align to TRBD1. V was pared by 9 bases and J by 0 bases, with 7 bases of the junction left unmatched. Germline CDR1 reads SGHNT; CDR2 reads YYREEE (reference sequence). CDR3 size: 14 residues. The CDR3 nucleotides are TGTGCCAACGTAGGACAGGGAATGAACACTGAAGCTTTCTTT. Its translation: CANVGQGMNTEAFF. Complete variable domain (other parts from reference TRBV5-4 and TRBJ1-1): ETGVTQSPTHLIKTRGQQVTLRCSSQSGHNTVSWYQQALGQGPQFIFQYYREEENGRGNFPPRFSGLQFPNYSSELNVNALELDDSALYLCANVGQGMNTEAFFGQGTRLTVV.

CDR3 nucleotide sequence: TGTGCCAGCAGTAGGGGCCACTACTACGAGCAGTACTTC. It codes for CASSRGHYYEQYF. The genes are TRBV28 and TRBJ2-7, with a tentative D call TRBD1 (5 bases). There are 13 residues in the CDR3. Germline-derived CDR1 and CDR2 are MDHEN and SYDVKM. V shed 5 bases and J shed 3 bases, with 11 bases lying between them.

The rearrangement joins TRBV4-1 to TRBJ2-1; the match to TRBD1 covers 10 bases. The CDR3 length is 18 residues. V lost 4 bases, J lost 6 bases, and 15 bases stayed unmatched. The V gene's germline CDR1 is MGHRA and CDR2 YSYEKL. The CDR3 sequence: CASSRKDFLGTGVNEQFF. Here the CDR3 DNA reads TGCGCCAGCAGCCGAAAAGATTTCCTCGGGACAGGGGTCAATGAGCAGTTCTTC.

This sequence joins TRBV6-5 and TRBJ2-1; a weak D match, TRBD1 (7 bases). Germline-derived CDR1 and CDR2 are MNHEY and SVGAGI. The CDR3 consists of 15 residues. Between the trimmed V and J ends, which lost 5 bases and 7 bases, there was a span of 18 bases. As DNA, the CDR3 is TGTGCCAGCAGTCGTCAGGGGGGTTTTTCAAATGAGCAGTTCTTC. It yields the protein CASSRQGGFSNEQFF.

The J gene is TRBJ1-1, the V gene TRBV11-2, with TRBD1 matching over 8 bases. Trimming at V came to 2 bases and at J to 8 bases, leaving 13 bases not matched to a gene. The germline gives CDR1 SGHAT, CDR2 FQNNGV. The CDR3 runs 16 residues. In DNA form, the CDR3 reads TGTGCCAGCAGCTTAAGAGGACAGGGCACCCCCCGGGAAGCTTTCTTT. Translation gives CASSLRGQGTPREAFF.

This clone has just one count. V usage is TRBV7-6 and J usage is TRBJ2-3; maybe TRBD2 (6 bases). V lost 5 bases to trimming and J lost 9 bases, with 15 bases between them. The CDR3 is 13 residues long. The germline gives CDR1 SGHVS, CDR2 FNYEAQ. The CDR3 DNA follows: TGTGCCAGCAGCCGAACCAGTGGGGGGACGCAGTATTTT. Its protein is CASSRTSGGTQYF.